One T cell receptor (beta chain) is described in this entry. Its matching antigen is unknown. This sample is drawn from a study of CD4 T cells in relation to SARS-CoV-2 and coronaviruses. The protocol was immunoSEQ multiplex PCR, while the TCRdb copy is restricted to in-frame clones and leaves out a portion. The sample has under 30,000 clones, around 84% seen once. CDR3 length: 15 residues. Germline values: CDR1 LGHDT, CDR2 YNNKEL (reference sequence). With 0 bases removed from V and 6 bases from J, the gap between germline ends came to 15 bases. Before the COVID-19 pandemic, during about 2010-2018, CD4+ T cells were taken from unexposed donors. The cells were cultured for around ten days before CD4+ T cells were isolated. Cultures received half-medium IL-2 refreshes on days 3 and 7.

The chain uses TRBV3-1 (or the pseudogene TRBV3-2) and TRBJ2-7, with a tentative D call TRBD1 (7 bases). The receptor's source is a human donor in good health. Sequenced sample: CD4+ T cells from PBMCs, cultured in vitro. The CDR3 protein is CASSQDLTGTAEQYF. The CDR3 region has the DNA TGTGCCAGCAGCCAAGACCTGACAGGGACTGCCGAGCAGTACTTC.